This TCR beta chain was recovered during a study of CD8+CD57+ T cells in acquired aplastic anemia. Study-level findings and limits: About 27 shared CD8+ CDR3s appeared highly expressed within patients' immunodominant clones. Patients and controls were not found to differ significantly in CD8+ Simpson's diversity.

Genomic DNA templated the TCR beta VDJ and CDR3 profiling. TCRdb re-analysed the reads in MiXCR, keeping a single row per CDR3 protein. The repertoire holds under 200,000 distinct CDR3 sequences, with 45% to 55% as singletons. The count of this clonotype is one. Its antigen is not known. Sequencing involved patients with CD8+CD57+ cell expansion previously shown by flow cytometry. The source of this sequence is a human donor with aplastic anemia. The source material was sorted CD4+, CD8+, or CD8+CD57+ T cells (not recorded which) from PBMCs.

In nucleotides, the CDR3 is TGTGCCAGCCAGAGGTCTGATAATTCACCCCTCCACTTT. Its protein is CASQRSDNSPLHF. The chain has TRBV2 and TRBJ1-6; no definite D call. V was cut by 8 bases and J by 5 bases, with 10 bases left in between. The germline V gene encodes CDR1 SNHLY and CDR2 FYNNEI. This CDR3 has 13 residues.